A single sample is the source of the 27 T cell receptor beta chains below, sequenced in a study of T cells expressing NK-cell markers. With the 5' RACE reads reprocessed, TCRdb shows one record per CDR3 protein and no DNA. This sample contains about 460,000 distinct CDR3 sequences. The sample was blood T cells: a sorted CD56 or NKG2C T cell subset, CD4+ or CD8+ T cells, or bulk PBMC T cells (not recorded which). The receptor set was obtained from a woman aged 45-60 years in good health.

This rearrangement joins TRBV4-2 to TRBJ2-1; TCRdb gives TRBD2 as the D gene, but with no DNA this cannot be confirmed. This CDR3 comprises 17 residues. From germline, CDR1 is LGHNA and CDR2 YNFKEQ. This CDR3 reads CASSQALAEHIYNEQFF.

The gene calls are TRBV4-2 and TRBJ2-3; TCRdb selects TRBD2, and the lack of DNA leaves this call unchecked. Germline assignment: CDR1 LGHNA and CDR2 YNFKEQ. The CDR3 has 16 amino acids. CDR3 region: CASSHGKRDKTDTQYF.

The chain recombines TRBV6-5 with TRBJ1-2; TCRdb's D call of TRBD1 is untestable without DNA. The CDR3 is 16 amino acids. Germline V gene data show CDR1 as MNHEY and CDR2 as SVGAGI. This CDR3 reads CASSRTQGVANYGYTF.

This CDR3 reads CASSLEGGSYEQYF. The chain recombines TRBV5-1 with TRBJ2-7; TCRdb's D call, TRBD1, is unchecked because there is no DNA. The germline V gene has CDR1 SGHRS and CDR2 YFSETQ. The CDR3 totals 14 residues. The complete variable domain, with remaining parts taken from reference TRBV5-1 and TRBJ2-7, reads KAGVTQTPRYLIKTRGQQVTLSCSPISGHRSVSWYQQTPGQGLQFLFEYFSETQRNKGNFPGRFSGRQFSNSRSEMNVSTLELGDSALYLCASSLEGGSYEQYFGPGTRLTVT.

The chain is built from TRBV19 and TRBJ2-1; without DNA, the TCRdb call of TRBD1 cannot be checked. Germline V gene data show CDR1 as LNHDA and CDR2 as SQIVND (reference sequence). This CDR3 has 13 residues. This chain's CDR3 is CASHGQGYNEQFF. Filled out from reference TRBV19 and TRBJ2-1, the complete variable domain reads DGGITQSPKYLFRKEGQNVTLSCEQNLNHDAMYWYRQDPGQGLRLIYYSQIVNDFQKGDIAEGYSVSREKKESFPLTVTSAQKNPTAFYLCASHGQGYNEQFFGPGTRLTVL.

The chain combines TRBV5-1 with TRBJ2-4; the TCRdb D gene call, TRBD2, has no DNA to confirm it. The CDR3 is 14 residues long. CDR1 is SGHRS and CDR2 is YFSETQ in the germline V gene. The CDR3 loop reads CASSSRGGLNIQYF.

This chain links TRBV4-1 with TRBJ1-5; TCRdb's D call of TRBD1 is untestable without DNA. Germline CDR1 and CDR2: MGHRA and YSYEKL. The CDR3 covers 14 residues. CDR3 sequence: CATSGTQRGQPQHF.

The J gene is TRBJ2-2, the V gene TRBV5-1; TCRdb gives TRBD1 as the D gene, but with no DNA this cannot be confirmed. The CDR3 extends over 15 amino acids. Germline CDR1 is SGHRS and CDR2 is YFSETQ. The chain's CDR3 is CASTGTGGANGELFF.

J is TRBJ2-3 and V is TRBV4-2; TCRdb designates TRBD2, a call that cannot be tested without DNA. The CDR3 runs to 20 residues. Germline V gene sequence: CDR1 LGHNA, CDR2 YNFKEQ. CDR3 in amino acids: CASSHGTSGSGVLSTDTQYF.

The chain recombines TRBV25-1 with TRBJ2-2; lacking DNA, the TRBD1 call made by TCRdb goes unchecked. CDR1 and CDR2 from the germline V gene are MGHDK and SYGVNS. The CDR3 has 17 amino acids. The CDR3 loop is CASSEWGPGSNTGELFF.

The CDR3 loop is CASSLEVRGEVNNEQFF. This chain connects TRBV11-2 to TRBJ2-1; TCRdb calls TRBD1, which cannot be checked without DNA. There are 17 residues in the CDR3. CDR1 is SGHAT and CDR2 is FQNNGV in the germline V gene.

The chain joins TRBV3-1 to TRBJ2-5; TCRdb gives TRBD1 as the D gene, but with no DNA this cannot be confirmed. The CDR3 contains 15 residues. The germline V gene has CDR1 LGHDT and CDR2 YNNKEL (reference sequence). CDR3 region: CASSQAPGSQETQYF.

The chain combines TRBV12-3 or TRBV12-4 with TRBJ1-1; the D call of TRBD1 rests on TCRdb alone, since no DNA is present to check it. This CDR3 is built from 13 residues. The chain's CDR3 is CASSRQGEDEAFF.

The chain employs TRBV28 and TRBJ2-5. The CDR3 runs 16 residues. CDR1 is MDHEN and CDR2 is SYDVKM in the germline V gene. The CDR3: CASSFFYRGVQETQYF.

This chain links TRBV11-3 with TRBJ2-1; there is no DNA to check the TCRdb D call of TRBD2. CDR3 size: 13 residues. Germline V gene data show CDR1 as SGHNT and CDR2 as YENEEA. CDR3: CASSWDYYNEQFF. The variable domain in full, completed from reference TRBV11-3 and TRBJ2-1, reads EAGVVQSPRYKIIEKKQPVAFWCNPISGHNTLYWYLQNLGQGPELLIRYENEEAVDDSQLPKDRFSAERLKGVDSTLKIQPAELGDSAVYLCASSWDYYNEQFFGPGTRLTVL.

V gene TRBV27 combines with J gene TRBJ1-1. The CDR3 runs to 16 residues. CDR1 is MNHEY and CDR2 is SMNVEV in the germline V gene (reference sequence). The chain's CDR3 is CASSPIRQVLNTEAFF.

The chain is built from TRBV29-1 and TRBJ2-1. The CDR3 is 13 residues long. Germline V CDR1 and CDR2: SQVTM, ANQGSEA. CDR3: CSVGGYMTDEQFF.

The chain links TRBV7-9 to TRBJ2-3; the D gene TCRdb calls, TRBD1, cannot be checked with no DNA. CDR3 length equals 16 residues. Germline CDR1 and CDR2: SEHNR and FQNEAQ (reference sequence). CDR3 residues: CASSLVGTTNTDTQYF.

This rearrangement joins TRBV7-8 to TRBJ2-1; TCRdb lists TRBD2, though no DNA is available to test this call. CDR1 and CDR2 from the germline V gene are SGHVS and FQNEAQ. The length of the CDR3 is 18 residues. The CDR3 loop is CASSSQWGAGGPGNEQFF.

The V gene is TRBV25-1, the J gene TRBJ2-3; the D call from TCRdb, TRBD2, cannot be confirmed without DNA. The CDR3 spans 14 residues. The V gene's germline CDR1 is MGHDK and CDR2 SYGVNS. This CDR3 reads CASEDTSGADTQYF.

The chain joins TRBV20-1 to TRBJ2-2; TCRdb outputs TRBD1, but without DNA this stays unchecked. This CDR3 comprises 15 residues. The V gene's germline CDR1 is DFQATT and CDR2 SNEGSKA (reference sequence). CDR3 protein: CSAETGKNPTGELFF.

The V call is TRBV4-1, the J call TRBJ2-5. The CDR3 contains 12 residues. Germline assignment: CDR1 MGHRA and CDR2 YSYEKL. The CDR3 region is CASSQTDETQYF.

V and J are TRBV2 and TRBJ2-5; the TCRdb call, TRBD1, lacks DNA for checking. The CDR3 spans 17 residues. Per the germline V gene, CDR1 is SNHLY and CDR2 is FYNNEI. CDR3 region: CASSEARTGGYQETQYF.

The J gene is TRBJ2-1, the V gene TRBV5-1; TCRdb indicates TRBD2, and absent DNA this call remains unverified. CDR1 SGHRS and CDR2 YFSETQ come from the germline V gene. The CDR3 extends over 14 amino acids. The CDR3: CASSLVLQAGGQFF.

This chain connects TRBV20-1 to TRBJ2-1; the TRBD2 assignment by TCRdb is unverifiable without DNA. The germline V gene encodes CDR1 DFQATT and CDR2 SNEGSKA (reference sequence). The CDR3 consists of 18 residues. The CDR3 region is CSATSQTSGLSSYNEQFF.

This chain joins TRBV6-2 or TRBV6-3 and TRBJ2-3. This CDR3 is built from 15 residues. CDR1 and CDR2 from the germline V gene are MNHEY and SVGEGT. The chain's CDR3 is CASSYLGKRTDTQYF.

The chain links TRBV14 to TRBJ2-1; there is no DNA to check the TCRdb D call of TRBD1. Per germline, CDR1 SGHDN and CDR2 FVKESK. This CDR3 spans 18 amino acids. The CDR3 sequence is CASSQASVGTGGNNEQFF.